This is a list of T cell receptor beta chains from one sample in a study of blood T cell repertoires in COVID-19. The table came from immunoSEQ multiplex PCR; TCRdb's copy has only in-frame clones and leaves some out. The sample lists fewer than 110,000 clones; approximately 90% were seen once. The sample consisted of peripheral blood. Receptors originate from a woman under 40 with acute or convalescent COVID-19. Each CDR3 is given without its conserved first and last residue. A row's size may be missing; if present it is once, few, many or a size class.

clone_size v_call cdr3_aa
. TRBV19 ASSIRQGSTDTQY
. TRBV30 AWSPTGFSYEQY
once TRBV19 ASNDRGTFGLH
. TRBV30 AWSTGMNTEAF
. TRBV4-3 ASSQGAGGWKDYGYT
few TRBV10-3 ATTPGQTYEQY
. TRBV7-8 ASSLKDWYEQY
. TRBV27 ASSHRTARNTEAF
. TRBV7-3 ASSLVGGGNTGELF
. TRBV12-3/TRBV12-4 ASSPRQPQH
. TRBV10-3 AISGQERRAYEQY
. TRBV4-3 ASSQGIQGAGGEKLF
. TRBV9 ASSARGTTSGYNEQF
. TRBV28 ASSLWQGNQPQH
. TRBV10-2 ASSESSDVYGYT
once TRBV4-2 ASSQIHRMETQY
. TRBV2 ASTEAGTRYNEQF
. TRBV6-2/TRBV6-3 ASSSPVGQGSYEQY
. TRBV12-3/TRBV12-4 ASHREGETQY
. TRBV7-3 ASSLDREPSGNTIY
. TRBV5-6 ASSGTGWAYGYT
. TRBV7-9 ASSLAFGTGLTGNTIY
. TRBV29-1 SVPRTAETQY
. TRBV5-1 ASSLDLTGEYTEAF
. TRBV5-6 ASSLARGPLH
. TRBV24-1 ATSEDRANSPLH
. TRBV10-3 AISDPNQPQH
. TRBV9 ASSSGVSAYEQY
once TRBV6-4 ASRRDRDTEAF
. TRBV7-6 ASSFGGRGNTEAF
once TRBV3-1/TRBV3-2 ASSQESWLRGLAGVNSGDEQY
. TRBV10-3 AISESSGLNNSPLH
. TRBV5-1 ASSAGTGEETQY
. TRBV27 ASRADYNEQF
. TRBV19 ASTLRHPPRHEKLF
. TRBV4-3 ASSQESGKYGYT